These 32 T cell receptor beta chains share one sample of origin, sequenced in a study of blood T cell repertoires in COVID-19. Sequencing used immunoSEQ multiplex PCR; TCRdb keeps in-frame clones, though not all of them. The repertoire holds roughly 120,000 clones, with approximately 92% as singletons. The specimen was peripheral blood. The receptors were sampled from a man in his 70s with active or convalescent COVID-19.

The gene calls are TRBV6-4 and TRBJ1-1; D possibly corresponds to TRBD1 (6 bases). V dropped 4 bases and J dropped 4 bases, with 10 bases sitting between them. CDR3 length equals 13 residues. CDR1 and CDR2 from the germline V gene are MRHNA and SNTAGT. The CDR3 region has the DNA TGTGCCAGCAGTGCGACAGGCAGCACTGAAGCTTTCTTT. It is translated as CASSATGSTEAFF.

The V gene is TRBV19, the J gene TRBJ1-3; TRBD1 is a possible D gene (6 bases). CDR1 and CDR2 from the germline V gene are LNHDA and SQIVND (reference sequence). The ends were cut back, 7 bases at V and 2 bases at J, with 15 bases in the middle. This CDR3 contains 15 residues. This CDR3 reads CASTFTGFPGNTIYF. The DNA of the CDR3 is TGTGCCAGTACCTTTACAGGGTTCCCTGGAAACACCATATATTTT.

The CDR3 DNA follows: TGCGCCAGCAGTGAGGGACAGGGCCCCCAGCATTTT. Amino acid sequence: CASSEGQGPQHF. The genes are TRBV10-2 and TRBJ1-5, with 8 bases that match TRBD1. V lost 2 bases to trimming and J lost 10 bases; unmatched junction nucleotides: 1. Germline V lookup: CDR1 WSHSY, CDR2 SAAADI. CDR3 size: 12 residues.

The chain couples TRBV20-1 to TRBJ2-5; D gene ambiguous. Trimming pared 3 bases from V and 7 bases from J, leaving 9 bases between. CDR3 length: 11 residues. Germline V gene sequence: CDR1 DFQATT, CDR2 SNEGSKA (reference sequence). The CDR3 reads CSARAPGTQYF. The CDR3 coding sequence is TGCAGTGCTAGGGCTCCGGGGACCCAGTACTTC.

The rearrangement joins TRBV3-1 (or the pseudogene TRBV3-2) to TRBJ2-3, with 8 bases that match TRBD2. The V segment lost 1 base and the J segment 1 base; nucleotides outside the gene matches: 16. The germline CDR1 and CDR2 sequences are LGHDT and YNNKEL (reference sequence). CDR3 length: 20 residues. Here the CDR3 DNA reads TGTGCCAGCAGCCAAGCCCAGAAGGGACTAGTGGGGGGTGGCACAGATACGCAGTATTTT. This encodes CASSQAQKGLVGGGTDTQYF.

This chain links TRBV12-5 with TRBJ2-1; 8 bases are a match to TRBD2. The length of the CDR3 is 15 residues. Germline V CDR1 and CDR2: LGHNT, FRNRAP. Germline trimming cut 2 bases from V and 9 bases from J; bases unmatched to any gene: 9. CDR3 nucleotide sequence: TGTGCTAGTGGTTTGAACCTAGCGGGTGCAATTGAGCAGTTCTTC. Amino acid sequence: CASGLNLAGAIEQFF.

This chain connects TRBV3-1 (or the pseudogene TRBV3-2) to TRBJ2-4; weak D call: TRBD2 (5 bases). V was clipped by 7 bases and J by 1 base, with 17 bases between them. CDR3 length equals 16 residues. Germline V CDR1 and CDR2: LGHDT, YNNKEL (reference sequence). The CDR3 DNA is TGTGCCAGCACCGAAACCCCCGGGATGGCCAAAAACATTCAGTACTTC. As protein: CASTETPGMAKNIQYF.

V gene TRBV5-1 combines with J gene TRBJ2-3; a weak D match, TRBD1 (6 bases). Trimming removed 0 bases from V and 2 bases from J, with 10 bases in between. The CDR3 has 15 residues. Germline-derived CDR1 and CDR2 are SGHRS and YFSETQ. DNA of the CDR3: TGCGCCAGCAGCTTGGGACAGGAAAACACAGATACGCAGTATTTT. Translating gives CASSLGQENTDTQYF.

V gene TRBV6-6 combines with J gene TRBJ2-7; 9 nucleotides agree with TRBD2. The V gene end was trimmed by 2 bases and the J gene end by 5 bases; junction bases not matched to a gene: 7. There are 15 residues in the CDR3. Germline V gene data show CDR1 as MNHNY and CDR2 as SVGAGI (reference sequence). CDR3 nucleotide sequence: TGTGCCAGCAGTTACCGCGGGAGGGCCGTCGACGAGCAGTACTTC. This gives the protein CASSYRGRAVDEQYF.

A few counts support this clone. This rearrangement joins TRBV5-1 to TRBJ2-1; 15 bases are shared with TRBD2. The J segment lost 2 bases and the V segment lost 5 bases, leaving 8 bases of the junction unmatched. The germline V gene encodes CDR1 SGHRS and CDR2 YFSETQ. The CDR3 has 18 residues. The CDR3 here is CASRGGLAGGSTYNEQFF. CDR3 coding DNA: TGCGCCAGCAGAGGGGGACTAGCGGGAGGCTCAACCTACAATGAGCAGTTCTTC.

The chain recombines TRBV3-1 (or the pseudogene TRBV3-2) with TRBJ2-7, with 9 bases that match TRBD1. The V gene end was trimmed by 5 bases and the J gene end by 6 bases; junction bases not matched to a gene: 14. Germline V CDR1 and CDR2: LGHDT, YNNKEL (reference sequence). This CDR3 is 16 amino acids long. In DNA, the CDR3 is TGTGCCAGCAGCACCCACCCCGGGACAGGGTTAAGCGAGCAGTACTTC. It specifies CASSTHPGTGLSEQYF.

The chain links TRBV2 to TRBJ2-6; D is possibly TRBD1 (5 bases). Germline V gene sequence: CDR1 SNHLY, CDR2 FYNNEI. This CDR3 spans 14 amino acids. V lost 3 bases and J lost 2, with 5 bases in between. The CDR3 is CASSDRAGANVLTF. The CDR3 nucleotides read TGTGCCAGCAGTGACAGGGCTGGGGCCAACGTCCTGACTTTC.

Only a few counts were recorded for this clone. The chain is built from TRBV28 and TRBJ2-1; the match to TRBD2 covers 12 bases. V lost 4 bases to trimming and J lost 4 bases; unmatched junction nucleotides: 8. Looked up from germline, CDR1 is MDHEN and CDR2 is SYDVKM. The CDR3 is made up of 17 amino acids. DNA of the CDR3: TGTGCCAGCAGTTACCCTAGCGGGAGGGGGGCGTACAATGAGCAGTTCTTC. This gives the protein CASSYPSGRGAYNEQFF.

This chain links TRBV15 with TRBJ2-7, with 10 positions matching TRBD2. The germline V gene has CDR1 LNHNV and CDR2 YYDKDF (reference sequence). J was trimmed by 7 bases and V by 1 base; bases with no gene match: 16. This CDR3 region has 18 residues. CDR3 in amino acids: CATSRGSWLAGEAKEQYF. The CDR3 bases are TGTGCCACCAGCAGAGGGAGTTGGCTAGCGGGAGAGGCAAAGGAGCAGTACTTC.

V is TRBV7-6 and J is TRBJ1-1, with TRBD1 identical over 7 bases. CDR1 and CDR2 (germline): SGHVS, FNYEAQ. With V trimmed by 6 bases and J by 3 bases, 4 bases remained unmatched. The CDR3 is made up of 13 amino acids. The chain's CDR3 is CASRSDRDTEAFF. The CDR3 DNA reads as TGTGCCAGCAGATCTGACAGGGACACTGAAGCTTTCTTT. The variable domain in full, with the rest retrieved from reference TRBV7-6 and TRBJ1-1, is GAGVSQSPRYKVTKRGQDVALRCDPISGHVSLYWYRQALGQGPEFLTYFNYEAQQDKSGLPNDRFSAERPEGSISTLTIQRTEQRDSAMYRCASRSDRDTEAFFGQGTRLTVV.

The CDR3 region is CASSLMVGTGGGGYTF. CDR3 coding DNA: TGTGCCAGCAGCCTCATGGTGGGGACAGGGGGCGGAGGCTACACCTTC. V gene TRBV28 combines with J gene TRBJ1-2; 12 bases are a match to TRBD1. This CDR3 is 16 amino acids long. Germline CDR1 is MDHEN and CDR2 is SYDVKM. V was pared by 6 bases and J by 8 bases, with 13 bases of the junction left unmatched.

The chain links TRBV19 to TRBJ2-3; 10 positions match TRBD2. This CDR3 has 16 residues. The V gene's germline CDR1 is LNHDA and CDR2 SQIVND (reference sequence). J lost 0 bases, V lost 8 bases, and 8 bases had no gene match. The CDR3 region has the DNA TGTGCCAGTGCAACTAGCGGGACCGTTAGCACAGATACGCAGTATTTT. This sequence encodes CASATSGTVSTDTQYF.

V usage is TRBV27 and J usage is TRBJ1-1; TRBD1 aligns across 9 bases. Per germline, CDR1 MNHEY and CDR2 SMNVEV (reference sequence). The CDR3 spans 15 residues. V dropped 2 bases and J dropped 1; count of bases not matched to a gene: 2. The CDR3 coding sequence is TGTGCCAGCAGTTTAACGGGACAGGGGAACACTGAAGCTTTCTTT. It translates to CASSLTGQGNTEAFF.

This chain joins TRBV27 and TRBJ1-1; 7 nucleotides line up with TRBD1. CDR1 is MNHEY and CDR2 is SMNVEV in the germline V gene (reference sequence). Unmatched junction bases numbered 8, after V lost 4 bases and J lost 3 bases. CDR3 length: 15 residues. DNA of the CDR3: TGTGCCAGCAGTTCGACAGGGTCGATTTACACTGAAGCTTTCTTT. This gives the protein CASSSTGSIYTEAFF.

V and J are TRBV15 and TRBJ1-2, with D perhaps matching TRBD1 (6 bases). The CDR3 sequence is 16 residues long. V lost 5 bases and J 5 bases, leaving 21 bases between the germline ends. The germline V gene has CDR1 LNHNV and CDR2 YYDKDF (reference sequence). The chain's CDR3 is CATSGDGAGDLYGYTF. In nucleotides, the CDR3 is TGTGCCACCAGCGGGGACGGAGCAGGGGATCTTTATGGCTACACCTTC.

This clone was detected only a few times. The rearrangement links TRBV3-1 (or the pseudogene TRBV3-2) to TRBJ1-1; 10 bases line up with TRBD1. V lost 6 bases and J lost 5; bases outside the gene matches: 9. Germline V lookup: CDR1 LGHDT, CDR2 YNNKEL (reference sequence). The CDR3 spans 15 residues. CDR3: CASSPGTGEGTEAFF. The CDR3, as DNA: TGTGCCAGCAGTCCCGGGACAGGGGAGGGGACTGAAGCTTTCTTT.

The chain has TRBV10-2 and TRBJ2-7; possible D gene TRBD1, 6 bases. The CDR3 has 17 residues. V gave up 0 bases and J gave up 0 bases, with 15 bases separating them. Germline V gene sequence: CDR1 WSHSY, CDR2 SAAADI. The DNA of the CDR3 is TGCGCCAGCAGTGAGTCCTCCGGGACATCCATCTCCTACGAGCAGTACTTC. As protein: CASSESSGTSISYEQYF.

This chain connects TRBV19 to TRBJ1-1, with D possibly matching TRBD1 (6 bases). V lost 5 bases and J 0 bases, leaving 13 bases between the germline ends. The CDR3 is 15 amino acids. Germline values: CDR1 LNHDA, CDR2 SQIVND (reference sequence). CDR3 loop: CASSLQGMMNTEAFF. Written as DNA, the CDR3 is TGTGCCAGTAGTCTACAGGGTATGATGAACACTGAAGCTTTCTTT. Together with reference TRBV19 and TRBJ1-1, the CDR3 gives the full variable domain: DGGITQSPKYLFRKEGQNVTLSCEQNLNHDAMYWYRQDPGQGLRLIYYSQIVNDFQKGDIAEGYSVSREKKESFPLTVTSAQKNPTAFYLCASSLQGMMNTEAFFGQGTRLTVV.

V usage is TRBV5-1 and J usage is TRBJ2-7, with 11 bases identical to TRBD1. The length of the CDR3 is 14 residues. V lost 3 bases and J lost 12; bases outside the gene matches: 11. The germline gives CDR1 SGHRS, CDR2 YFSETQ. The CDR3 loop reads CASSSGQGEGLLYF. Here the CDR3 DNA reads TGCGCCAGCAGCTCGGGACAGGGGGAGGGCCTGTTGTACTTC.

The chain uses TRBV19 and TRBJ2-3, with TRBD2 identical over 11 bases. Trimming removed 9 bases from V and 4 bases from J; junction bases left unmatched: 15. The CDR3 extends over 17 amino acids. The germline CDR1 and CDR2 sequences are LNHDA and SQIVND (reference sequence). CDR3 residues: CASTVRRLAGTPDTQYF. In nucleotides, the CDR3 is TGTGCCAGCACGGTTCGTAGACTAGCGGGAACGCCAGATACGCAGTATTTT.

J is TRBJ1-2 and V is TRBV7-9; a weak D match, TRBD1 (5 bases). Germline lookup yields CDR1 SEHNR and CDR2 FQNEAQ (reference sequence). This CDR3 comprises 15 residues. V shed 6 bases and J shed 8 bases, with 22 bases lying between them. The CDR3 loop reads CASRSRDSNLQGYTF. The CDR3 nucleotides read TGTGCCAGCAGGTCACGGGACTCCAATCTTCAGGGCTACACCTTC.

The CDR3 DNA follows: TGTGCCATCAAGCTAGCGGAGAACACCGGGGAGCTGTTTTTT. Translated, it gives CAIKLAENTGELFF. The chain recombines TRBV10-3 with TRBJ2-2, with 7 bases aligning to TRBD2. Losses at the gene ends were 7 bases for V and 1 base for J; bases not matched to a gene: 3. There are 14 residues in the CDR3. Germline V CDR1 and CDR2: ENHRY, SYGVKD.

V gene TRBV5-6 combines with J gene TRBJ2-2; TRBD2 agrees at 9 bases. Trimming removed 2 bases from V and 7 bases from J; junction bases left unmatched: 9. Per the germline V gene, CDR1 is SGHDT and CDR2 is YYEEEE. The CDR3 runs to 16 residues. Here the CDR3 DNA reads TGTGCCAGCAGCTTCAGGGCGGGAGGGCCGAACGGGGAGCTGTTTTTT. It is translated as CASSFRAGGPNGELFF. The full variable domain, rest sourced from reference TRBV5-6 and TRBJ2-2, is DAGVTQSPTHLIKTRGQQVTLRCSPKSGHDTVSWYQQALGQGPQFIFQYYEEEERQRGNFPDRFSGHQFPNYSSELNVNALLLGDSALYLCASSFRAGGPNGELFFGEGSRLTVL.

CDR3 loop: CASSQAGTGNTIYF. DNA of the CDR3: TGTGCCAGCAGCCAAGCAGGGACTGGAAACACCATATATTTT. The chain combines TRBV3-1 (or the pseudogene TRBV3-2) with TRBJ1-3, with D possibly being TRBD1 (5 bases). Germline assignment: CDR1 LGHDT and CDR2 YNNKEL (reference sequence). The CDR3 is 14 amino acids. With 1 base removed from V and 2 bases from J, the gap between germline ends came to 6 bases.

This chain links TRBV19 with TRBJ1-5; D gene unclear. Looked up from germline, CDR1 is LNHDA and CDR2 is SQIVND (reference sequence). This CDR3 is 18 amino acids long. V gave up 6 bases and J gave up 3 bases, with 24 bases separating them. CDR3 sequence (DNA): TGTGCCAGTAGCCCTAGGCGGCAGGCGGGTGAGAACAATCAGCCCCAGCATTTT. It codes for CASSPRRQAGENNQPQHF.

This clone was counted a few times. This chain joins TRBV11-2 and TRBJ2-1; D gene ambiguous. The length of the CDR3 is 16 residues. The germline V and J ends were trimmed by 4 bases and 0 bases, with 13 bases remaining between them. CDR1 is SGHAT, CDR2 FQNNGV, per germline. In nucleotides, the CDR3 is TGTGCCAGCAGCTCTGGGCGCCTAAGCTCCTACAATGAGCAGTTCTTC. Residues: CASSSGRLSSYNEQFF.

This clone was found a few times. The chain has TRBV19 and TRBJ1-4, with D possibly matching TRBD1 (6 bases). The V end lost 3 bases, the J end lost 3 bases, and 11 bases lay between the germline ends. This CDR3 has 15 residues. Germline CDR1 and CDR2: LNHDA and SQIVND (reference sequence). The CDR3 nucleotides read TGTGCCAGTAGTATGGGGGGGGCTGCTAATGAAAAACTGTTTTTT. Its translation is CASSMGGAANEKLFF.